This T cell receptor (beta chain) was retrieved from a study of shared clonotypes between healthy human individuals. Study-wide findings and caveats: An anticipated effect of sequencing depth on clonotype sharing among donors was recognized.

Assay: immunoSEQ multiplex PCR; the TCRdb copy retains only in-frame clones and omits some. The sample carries approximately 590,000 clones, nearly 97% recorded once. CD45RO-negative cells were positively selected for CCR7, leaving out terminally differentiated effector memory CD45RA+ cells. V dropped 4 bases and J dropped 4; count of bases not matched to a gene: 10. Germline assignment: CDR1 SGHRS and CDR2 YFSETQ. The CDR3 contains 15 residues. A note on this clone: Its target is unknown.

The sequence was collected from a woman under 40 in good health. Sequences were obtained from naive CD8+ T cells sorted from blood. J is TRBJ2-7 and V is TRBV5-1; 8 bases are shared with TRBD1. The DNA of the CDR3 is TGCGCCAGCAGCGAGGACAGGGAGTCAACATACGAGCAGTACTTC. Its translation is CASSEDRESTYEQYF. The variable domain in full, completed from reference TRBV5-1 and TRBJ2-7, reads KAGVTQTPRYLIKTRGQQVTLSCSPISGHRSVSWYQQTPGQGLQFLFEYFSETQRNKGNFPGRFSGRQFSNSRSEMNVSTLELGDSALYLCASSEDRESTYEQYFGPGTRLTVT.